A single sample gave rise to the 29 T cell receptor beta chains below, sequenced in a study of blood T cell repertoires in COVID-19. Clones were read by immunoSEQ multiplex PCR, and TCRdb kept only the in-frame ones, dropping some. The profile shows some 73,000 clones, 65% to 90% of them singletons. The sequencing sample was made of peripheral blood. Receptor source: a man aged 50-59 years with COVID-19, enrolled during active disease.

The rearrangement uses TRBV5-5 and TRBJ2-7; 8 bases fit TRBD1. CDR3 length: 14 residues. The germline gives CDR1 SGHKS, CDR2 YYEKEE (reference sequence). The ends lost 0 bases at V and 7 bases at J; junction bases unmatched: 6. CDR3: CASSLAQTGVEQYF. CDR3 DNA: TGTGCCAGCAGCTTGGCTCAGACAGGGGTTGAGCAGTACTTC.

As DNA, the CDR3 is TGTGCCAGCAGTTACCTGGGGACAGGTATCGCTGAAGCTTTCTTT. Translation: CASSYLGTGIAEAFF. The chain carries TRBV6-5 and TRBJ1-1, with 8 positions matching TRBD1. In germline, CDR1 is MNHEY, CDR2 SVGAGI. V was pared by 2 bases and J by 6 bases, with 8 bases of the junction left unmatched. The CDR3 length is 15 residues.

The CDR3 region has the DNA TGTGCCAGCAGCTTGGATCGCAGGGGCAACACTGAAGCTTTCTTT. It encodes CASSLDRRGNTEAFF. This chain connects TRBV5-5 to TRBJ1-1; D is perhaps TRBD1 (6 bases). The CDR3 runs 15 residues. Trimming cost V 0 bases and J 2 bases, with 11 bases left between them. Germline V gene sequence: CDR1 SGHKS, CDR2 YYEKEE (reference sequence).

The chain joins TRBV28 to TRBJ2-7, with 8 bases aligning to TRBD2. V shed 4 bases and J 3 bases; nucleotides not matched to a gene: 11. The CDR3 length is 16 residues. The germline V gene has CDR1 MDHEN and CDR2 SYDVKM. The CDR3, as DNA: TGTGCCAGCAGTTCCCTTCGGGGGGGACATTTCTACGAGCAGTACTTC. Protein sequence: CASSSLRGGHFYEQYF.

This rearrangement joins TRBV10-3 to TRBJ2-3; 12 bases line up with TRBD2. Germline CDR1 and CDR2: ENHRY and SYGVKD. V lost 6 bases and J lost 0; bases outside the gene matches: 4. This CDR3 has 16 amino acids. The CDR3 region has the DNA TGTGCCATCAGGGGGACTAGCGGGTCGAGCACAGATACGCAGTATTTT. This encodes CAIRGTSGSSTDTQYF.

J is TRBJ2-1 and V is TRBV9, with 9 nucleotides matching TRBD2. The germline V gene encodes CDR1 SGDLS and CDR2 YYNGEE. The CDR3 is made up of 17 amino acids. The V and J ends lost 3 bases and 2 bases, in that order; junction bases with no gene match: 9. The CDR3 protein is CASSAQLAGGAYNEQFF. CDR3 nucleotide sequence: TGTGCCAGCAGCGCCCAGCTCGCGGGAGGGGCCTACAATGAGCAGTTCTTC.

CDR3 residues: CASTPQKMGGQPQHF. CDR3 coding DNA: TGTGCCAGCACTCCACAGAAAATGGGGGGTCAGCCCCAGCATTTT. The chain is built from TRBV6-5 and TRBJ1-5; the D gene is possibly TRBD1 (5 bases). The ends were cut back, 7 bases at V and 6 bases at J, with 19 bases in the middle. The CDR3 sequence is 15 residues long. Germline V gene sequence: CDR1 MNHEY, CDR2 SVGAGI.

The chain links TRBV30 to TRBJ2-1; 7 bases are shared with TRBD1. CDR1 is GTSNPN and CDR2 is SVGIG in the germline V gene (reference sequence). The ends lost 5 bases at V and 7 bases at J; junction bases unmatched: 11. The CDR3 runs 14 residues. CDR3 sequence (DNA): TGTGCCTGGGCCTGGTGGGGACAGATAAATGAGCAGTTCTTC. Translation: CAWAWWGQINEQFF. Full variable domain (rest looked up from reference TRBV30 and TRBJ2-1): SQTIHQWPATLVQPVGSPLSLECTVEGTSNPNLYWYRQAAGRGLQLLFYSVGIGQISSEVPQNLSASRPQDRQFILSSKKLLLSDSGFYLCAWAWWGQINEQFFGPGTRLTVL.

The chain couples TRBV6-2 or TRBV6-3 to TRBJ2-4; D is ambiguous. Trimming removed 0 bases at V and 1 base at J, with 19 bases between. Germline loops: CDR1 MNHEY, CDR2 SVGEGT. CDR3 length: 19 amino acids. CDR3 amino acids: CASSYSMGRHYEAKNIQYF. CDR3 DNA sequence: TGTGCCAGCAGTTACTCGATGGGTCGCCACTATGAGGCCAAAAACATTCAGTACTTC.

The J gene is TRBJ2-7, the V gene TRBV15, with 7 bases identical to TRBD1. The J segment lost 3 bases and the V segment lost 5 bases, leaving 7 bases of the junction unmatched. Germline CDR1 and CDR2: LNHNV and YYDKDF (reference sequence). CDR3 length: 14 amino acids. The CDR3 loop reads CATSLYSGGYEQYF. CDR3 sequence (DNA): TGTGCCACCAGCCTCTATTCAGGGGGCTACGAGCAGTACTTC.

The rearrangement joins TRBV30 to TRBJ2-1; D remains ambiguous. Trimming removed 1 base at V and 4 bases at J, with 8 bases between. The CDR3 contains 13 residues. Germline V gene data show CDR1 as GTSNPN and CDR2 as SVGIG (reference sequence). The CDR3 sequence: CAWSGARYNEQFF. CDR3 in DNA: TGTGCCTGGAGTGGGGCCAGATACAATGAGCAGTTCTTC.

The rearrangement links TRBV6-5 to TRBJ2-1; D might be TRBD2 (5 bases). V lost 8 bases, J lost 6 bases, and 14 bases lay in between. Germline CDR1 MNHEY, CDR2 SVGAGI. This CDR3 has 13 amino acids. The CDR3 coding sequence is TGTGCCAGCTGCCCGCCGGAGGCCAATGAGCAGTTCTTC. Its translation is CASCPPEANEQFF.

The chain has TRBV7-2 and TRBJ1-4; 9 bases map to TRBD1. Looked up from germline, CDR1 is SGHTA and CDR2 is FQGNSA. The V gene end was trimmed by 5 bases and the J gene end by 7 bases; junction bases not matched to a gene: 5. The CDR3 spans 14 residues. CDR3 protein: CASSPGQGLEKLFF. CDR3 nucleotides: TGTGCCAGCAGCCCCGGACAGGGGCTTGAAAAACTGTTTTTT.

V is TRBV21-1 and J is TRBJ2-1; the DNA was not compared with TRBD2, the D call given in the table. TRBV21-1 is annotated as a pseudogene. This CDR3 comprises 19 residues. In DNA, the CDR3 is TGTGCCAGCAGCAAAGTAGGGACTAGCGGGAGGGCGGGCTACAATGAGCAGTTCTTC. This gives the protein CASSKVGTSGRAGYNEQFF.

This clone was seen only a few times. This sequence joins TRBV6-4 and TRBJ1-6, with D uncertain. Trimming stripped 6 bases from V and 9 bases from J, with 12 bases between. CDR1 is MRHNA and CDR2 is SNTAGT in the germline V gene. The length of the CDR3 is 13 residues. DNA of the CDR3: TGTGCCAGCAGCGCCCTATCAGGTTCACCCCTCCACTTT. This gives the protein CASSALSGSPLHF.

J is TRBJ1-2 and V is TRBV5-1, with a possible D match to TRBD1 (5 bases). The CDR3 has 15 residues. Germline values: CDR1 SGHRS, CDR2 YFSETQ. V lost 3 bases to trimming and J lost 8 bases, with 20 bases between them. CDR3 region: CASSSGDSKVRGYTF. The DNA for the CDR3 is TGCGCCAGCAGCTCGGGCGACAGCAAAGTACGGGGCTACACCTTC.

The V and J genes are TRBV7-9 and TRBJ2-2, with 9 bases identical to TRBD1. V dropped 5 bases and J dropped 4; count of bases not matched to a gene: 5. This CDR3 region has 15 residues. Germline values: CDR1 SEHNR, CDR2 FQNEAQ (reference sequence). DNA of the CDR3: TGTGCCAGCAGCACACAGGGGGCGGGCACCGGGGAGCTGTTTTTT. This encodes CASSTQGAGTGELFF.

This clone has only one observation. This sequence joins TRBV11-2 and TRBJ1-2; a weak D match, TRBD1 (5 bases). CDR3 length: 16 amino acids. V shed 1 base and J shed 4 bases, with 16 bases lying between them. Germline V gives CDR1 SGHAT, CDR2 FQNNGV. The CDR3 protein is CASSLGPAGPGYGYTF. The CDR3 DNA follows: TGTGCCAGCAGCTTAGGGCCCGCGGGGCCGGGCTATGGCTACACCTTC.

The chain employs TRBV28 and TRBJ1-4, with TRBD1 matching over 8 bases. Germline V CDR1 and CDR2: MDHEN, SYDVKM. Losses at the gene ends were 8 bases for V and 7 bases for J; bases not matched to a gene: 6. This CDR3 is built from 13 residues. The CDR3 reads CASLDREVEKLFF. The CDR3 DNA sequence: TGTGCCAGCCTGGACAGGGAGGTTGAAAAACTGTTTTTT.

The chain recombines TRBV9 with TRBJ2-3, with 8 bases that match TRBD2. Germline CDR1 and CDR2: SGDLS and YYNGEE. The V gene end was trimmed by 3 bases and the J gene end by 0 bases; junction bases not matched to a gene: 9. The CDR3 is 17 amino acids. In DNA, the CDR3 is TGTGCCAGCAGCGCCAGAACGGTAGCGGGGAGCACAGATACGCAGTATTTT. It encodes CASSARTVAGSTDTQYF.

The rearrangement joins TRBV6-1 to TRBJ2-1; 10 bases map to TRBD2. The V segment lost 2 bases and the J segment 5 bases; nucleotides outside the gene matches: 12. Germline assignment: CDR1 MNHNS and CDR2 SASEGT. CDR3 length: 18 amino acids. CDR3 nucleotide sequence: TGTGCCAGCAGTGAAACCACGTTCCCTAGCGGGAGAAACAATGAGCAGTTCTTC. Translation gives CASSETTFPSGRNNEQFF.

The rearrangement uses TRBV11-2 and TRBJ2-2, with D maybe TRBD2 (5 bases). The V end lost 3 bases, the J end lost 7 bases, and 21 bases lay between the germline ends. The CDR3 extends over 17 amino acids. Germline values: CDR1 SGHAT, CDR2 FQNNGV. The CDR3 DNA reads TGTGCCAGCAGCTTTCAACCACAACGACTATCTAGCGGGGAGCTGTTTTTT. Protein product: CASSFQPQRLSSGELFF.

The V gene is TRBV10-1, the J gene TRBJ2-1; 9 bases match TRBD2. V gave up 0 bases and J gave up 0 bases; unmatched junction bases: 6. CDR1 is WNHNN, CDR2 SYGVQD, per germline (reference sequence). The length of the CDR3 is 18 residues. The CDR3 loop reads CASSESSGSTRSYNEQFF. In DNA form, the CDR3 reads TGCGCCAGCAGTGAGTCTAGCGGGAGTACCCGCTCCTACAATGAGCAGTTCTTC.

This rearrangement joins TRBV15 to TRBJ2-1; D perhaps matches TRBD1 (7 bases). This CDR3 is built from 15 residues. CDR1 is LNHNV, CDR2 YYDKDF, per germline (reference sequence). V was clipped by 2 bases and J by 6 bases, with 14 bases between them. CDR3 sequence reads: CATSRQGGSFNEQFF. The CDR3 DNA reads TGTGCCACCAGCAGACAGGGGGGTTCGTTCAATGAGCAGTTCTTC.

The chain carries TRBV28 and TRBJ2-7, with 10 bases fitting TRBD1. The CDR3 sequence is 15 residues long. J was trimmed by 7 bases and V by 6 bases; bases with no gene match: 12. CDR1 MDHEN and CDR2 SYDVKM come from the germline V gene. CDR3 nucleotide sequence: TGTGCCAGCAGACTTCCCGGGACAGGGGTTAGGGAGCAGTACTTC. Its translation: CASRLPGTGVREQYF.

This rearrangement joins TRBV18 to TRBJ2-7; 7 bases are a match to TRBD1. Germline V gives CDR1 KGHSH, CDR2 LQKENI. CDR3 size: 14 residues. Trimming removed 3 bases from V and 5 bases from J; junction bases left unmatched: 7. The CDR3 coding sequence is TGTGCCAGCTCACCCGACAGGGTGGTAAACGAGCAGTACTTC. This codes for CASSPDRVVNEQYF.

V usage is TRBV6-5 and J usage is TRBJ2-1, with 10 nucleotides matching TRBD1. V was clipped by 2 bases and J by 2 bases; unmatched bases: 0. Germline CDR1 MNHEY, CDR2 SVGAGI. The CDR3 is 15 residues long. CDR3 DNA sequence: TGTGCCAGCAGTTACGGGACAGGGGCCTACAATGAGCAGTTCTTC. Its translation is CASSYGTGAYNEQFF.

This sequence joins TRBV6-5 and TRBJ1-1; tentatively, D is TRBD1 (5 bases). The CDR3 covers 13 residues. V lost 7 bases and J lost 8, with 17 bases in between. In germline, CDR1 is MNHEY, CDR2 SVGAGI. This CDR3 is CASTSGGFEEAFF. CDR3 in DNA: TGTGCCAGCACCTCCGGGGGGTTTGAGGAAGCTTTCTTT.

V usage is TRBV5-1 and J usage is TRBJ2-7; possible D gene TRBD2, 6 bases. Trimming removed 0 bases at V and 3 bases at J, with 10 bases between. The germline V gene encodes CDR1 SGHRS and CDR2 YFSETQ. The length of the CDR3 is 14 residues. CDR3 residues: CASSLEAGFYEQYF. Written as DNA, the CDR3 is TGCGCCAGCAGCTTGGAAGCGGGCTTCTACGAGCAGTACTTC. Complete variable domain (other parts from reference TRBV5-1 and TRBJ2-7): KAGVTQTPRYLIKTRGQQVTLSCSPISGHRSVSWYQQTPGQGLQFLFEYFSETQRNKGNFPGRFSGRQFSNSRSEMNVSTLELGDSALYLCASSLEAGFYEQYFGPGTRLTVT.